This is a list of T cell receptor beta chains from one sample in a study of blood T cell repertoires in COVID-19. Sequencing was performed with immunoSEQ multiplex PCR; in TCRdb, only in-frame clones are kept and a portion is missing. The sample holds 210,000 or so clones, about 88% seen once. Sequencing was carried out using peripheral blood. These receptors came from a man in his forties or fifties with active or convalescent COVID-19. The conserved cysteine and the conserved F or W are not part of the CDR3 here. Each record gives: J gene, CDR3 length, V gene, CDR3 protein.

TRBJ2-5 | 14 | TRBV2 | ASSRSIGGASETQY
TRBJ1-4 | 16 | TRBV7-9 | ASSFGKGTGGTNEKLF
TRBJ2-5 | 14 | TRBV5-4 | ASSLVGGGARETQY
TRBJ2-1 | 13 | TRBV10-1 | ASSDTGTGLNEQF
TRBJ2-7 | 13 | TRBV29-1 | SVEVGTGNLYEQY
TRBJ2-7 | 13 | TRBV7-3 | ASSFGRGRVHEQY
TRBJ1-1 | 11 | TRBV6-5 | AGAGVITAEAF
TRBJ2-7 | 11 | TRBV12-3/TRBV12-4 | ASSLGQGYEQY
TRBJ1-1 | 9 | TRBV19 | ASKEDTEAF
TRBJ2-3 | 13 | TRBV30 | AWSLGLAGTDTQY
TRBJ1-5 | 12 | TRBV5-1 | ASSLDRGGQPQH
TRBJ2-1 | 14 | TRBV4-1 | ASSQDVLLSYNEQF
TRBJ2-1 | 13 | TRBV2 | ASSGVWTSTPTGF
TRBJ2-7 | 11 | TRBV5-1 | ASRFGSAYEQY
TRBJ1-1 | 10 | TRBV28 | ASSFMRAEAF
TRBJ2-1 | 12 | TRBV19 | ASSMRISYNEQF
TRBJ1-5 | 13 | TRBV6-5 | ASSPWTVSNQPQH
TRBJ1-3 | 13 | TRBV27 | ASSSTGTSGNTIY
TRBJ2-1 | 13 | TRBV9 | ASSPLAGSYNEQF
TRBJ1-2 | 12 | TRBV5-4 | ASSSNLHRDGYT
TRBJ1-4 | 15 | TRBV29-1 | SVGQDRGQEANEKLF
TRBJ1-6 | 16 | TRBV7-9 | ASSLGRTGLTYNSPLH
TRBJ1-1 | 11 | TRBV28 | ASRLTGNTEAF
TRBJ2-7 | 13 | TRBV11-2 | ASSGAPGQSYEQY
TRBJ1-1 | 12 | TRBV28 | ATRTGHLYTEAF
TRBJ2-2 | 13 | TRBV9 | ASSGGTANTGELF
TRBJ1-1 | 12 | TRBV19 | ASSTYRDSLEAF
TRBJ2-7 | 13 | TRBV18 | ASSPSRDLTYEQY
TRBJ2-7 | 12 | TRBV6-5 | ASSLTGRTQEQY
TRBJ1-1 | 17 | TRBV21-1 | ASSRADRVSAFLNTEAF
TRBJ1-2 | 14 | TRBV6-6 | ASSSPTDNQNYGYT
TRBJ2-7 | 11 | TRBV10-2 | ASSRQGSYEQY
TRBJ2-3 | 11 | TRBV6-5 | ASRPNNADTQY
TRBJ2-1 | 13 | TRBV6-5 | ASSQNSGSYNEQF
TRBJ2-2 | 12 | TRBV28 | ASRRRGQAGELF